The following is a T cell receptor (beta chain) sequence with its context. The antigen remains unidentified. These data belong to a study of beta chain features in type 1 diabetes. Overall study results and limits: For Type 1 diabetes patients, all four CD4+ subsets carried TCRB CDR3s that were moderately but significantly shorter.

All of the isolated RNA was reverse transcribed, so expressed TCRB transcripts were sequenced. Assay used: immunoSEQ multiplex PCR; TCRdb lists only in-frame clones, some missing. The table shows roughly 340,000 clones, with about 13% occurring only once. Germline lookup yields CDR1 MNHEY and CDR2 SMNVEV (reference sequence). V lost 3 bases and J 4 bases, leaving 9 bases between the germline ends. There are 13 residues in the CDR3. This chain uses TRBV27 with TRBJ1-1; the D is unclear. This TCR came from a woman aged 18-29 years with type 1 diabetes. Sequencing was carried out using naive CD4+ T cells from blood. CDR3 loop: CASSFTVSTEAFF. In DNA, the CDR3 is TGTGCCAGCAGTTTTACGGTGAGCACTGAAGCTTTCTTT.